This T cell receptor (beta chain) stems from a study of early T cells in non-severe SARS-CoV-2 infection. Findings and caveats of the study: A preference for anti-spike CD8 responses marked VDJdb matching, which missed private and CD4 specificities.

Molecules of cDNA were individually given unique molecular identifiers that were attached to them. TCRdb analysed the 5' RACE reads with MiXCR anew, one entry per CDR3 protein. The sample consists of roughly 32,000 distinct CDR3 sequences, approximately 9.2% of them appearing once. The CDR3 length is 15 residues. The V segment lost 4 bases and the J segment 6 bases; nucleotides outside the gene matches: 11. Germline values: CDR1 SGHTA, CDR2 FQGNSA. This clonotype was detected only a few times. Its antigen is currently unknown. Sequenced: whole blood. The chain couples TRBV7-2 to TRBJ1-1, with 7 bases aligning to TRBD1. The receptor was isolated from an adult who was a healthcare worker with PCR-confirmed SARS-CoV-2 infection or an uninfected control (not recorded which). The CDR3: CASSSTQGGISEAFF. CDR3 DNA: TGTGCCAGCAGCTCAACCCAGGGGGGAATTTCTGAAGCTTTCTTT.